These 14 T cell receptor beta chains came from one sample sequenced in a study of blood T cell repertoires in COVID-19. Using immunoSEQ multiplex PCR, the repertoire was profiled, and TCRdb retains in-frame clones only, with some absent. The sample holds 250,000 to 300,000 clones, just over 90% seen once. The sequenced material came from PBMCs or T cells enriched from blood (not recorded which). These receptors originate from a middle-aged woman with acute COVID-19.

The J gene is TRBJ2-3, the V gene TRBV7-3, with 11 bases aligning to TRBD2. CDR3 length: 16 amino acids. The germline V gene has CDR1 SGHTA and CDR2 FQGTGA. J lost 1 base, V lost 4 bases, and 4 bases had no gene match. The CDR3 loop reads CASSSGLAGGTDTQYF. CDR3 sequence (DNA): TGTGCCAGCAGCTCCGGACTAGCGGGCGGCACAGATACGCAGTATTTT.

The rearrangement links TRBV3-1 (or the pseudogene TRBV3-2) to TRBJ2-5; 8 bases map to TRBD2. Germline V gene sequence: CDR1 LGHDT, CDR2 YNNKEL (reference sequence). This CDR3 comprises 16 residues. V gave up 1 base and J gave up 5 bases; unmatched junction bases: 9. This CDR3 is CASSQVLPGGLETQYF. The CDR3 coding sequence is TGTGCCAGCAGCCAAGTCCTCCCGGGGGGGCTTGAGACCCAGTACTTC.

V gene TRBV7-6 combines with J gene TRBJ2-1; D not resolved. The length of the CDR3 is 13 residues. V gave up 3 bases and J gave up 4 bases, with 7 bases separating them. Germline V gene data show CDR1 as SGHVS and CDR2 as FNYEAQ. CDR3: CASSLRLYNEQFF. The CDR3 DNA follows: TGTGCCAGCAGCTTGAGGTTATACAATGAGCAGTTCTTC.

The count of this clone is one. The chain combines TRBV28 with TRBJ2-7, with D unclear. Germline loops: CDR1 MDHEN, CDR2 SYDVKM. This CDR3 spans 12 amino acids. V dropped 3 bases and J dropped 3 bases, with 6 bases sitting between them. CDR3 sequence (DNA): TGTGCCAGCAGTTTGGGCCACTACGAGCAGTACTTC. It codes for CASSLGHYEQYF.

This chain uses TRBV6-5 with TRBJ1-1; the match to TRBD1 covers 7 bases. Germline CDR1 reads MNHEY; CDR2 reads SVGAGI. The V gene end was trimmed by 5 bases and the J gene end by 1 base; junction bases not matched to a gene: 7. The CDR3 loop spans 15 amino acids. The CDR3 protein is CASSPFGTANTEAFF. CDR3 nucleotide sequence: TGTGCCAGCAGTCCGTTTGGGACAGCGAACACTGAAGCTTTCTTT.

The CDR3 sequence is CASSPRDTINSPLHF. CDR3 nucleotide sequence: TGTGCCAGCAGCCCTCGGGACACGATTAATTCACCCCTCCACTTT. This rearrangement joins TRBV3-1 (or the pseudogene TRBV3-2) to TRBJ1-6; TRBD1 is a possible D gene (6 bases). This CDR3 contains 15 residues. The germline V and J ends were trimmed by 4 bases and 6 bases, with 13 bases remaining between them. Per germline, CDR1 LGHDT and CDR2 YNNKEL (reference sequence).

The gene calls are TRBV9 and TRBJ1-1; 8 bases are shared with TRBD1. V was pared by 0 bases and J by 3 bases, with 7 bases of the junction left unmatched. CDR1 and CDR2 (germline): SGDLS, YYNGEE. CDR3 length: 16 amino acids. The CDR3 DNA reads as TGTGCCAGCAGCGTAGCCCCCCAGGGGGCAGACACTGAAGCTTTCTTT. Its translation is CASSVAPQGADTEAFF.

The CDR3 here is CASSFTGTSGNTIYF. CDR3 nucleotides: TGTGCCAGCAGCTTTACAGGTACCTCTGGAAACACCATATATTTT. The chain recombines TRBV7-9 with TRBJ1-3, with D possibly matching TRBD1 (5 bases). The CDR3 contains 15 residues. V lost 3 bases and J 0 bases, leaving 9 bases between the germline ends. CDR1 SEHNR and CDR2 FQNEAQ come from the germline V gene (reference sequence).

This clone has only a few counts. A junction end diverges from the germline sequence, so it may reflect a read error. V is TRBV7-2 and J is TRBJ2-7; TRBD2 matches 10 bases. CDR1 and CDR2 (germline): SGHTA, FQGNSA. CDR3 size: 17 residues. CDR3 amino acids: CASRLGASGGLNYEQYF. The DNA of the CDR3 is TGTGCCAGCAGATTAGGGGCTAGCGGGGGCCTAAACTACGAGCAGTACTTC.

This clone appeared a single time. This chain connects TRBV11-2 to TRBJ2-7, with TRBD2 matching 8 bases. The CDR3 is 15 amino acids. Germline CDR1 SGHAT, CDR2 FQNNGV. J gave up 3 bases and V 0 bases, and 4 bases lay outside the gene matches. DNA for the CDR3: TGTGCCAGCAGCTTAGAAGCGGGGGAACTCTACGAGCAGTACTTC. It codes for CASSLEAGELYEQYF.

The chain couples TRBV18 to TRBJ1-1, with D possibly matching TRBD1 (6 bases). Germline CDR1 reads KGHSH; CDR2 reads LQKENI. The CDR3 contains 12 residues. V lost 1 base, J lost 6 bases, and 6 bases lay in between. The CDR3 DNA reads as TGTGCCAGCTCACCACGGACAGCTGAAGCTTTCTTT. It encodes CASSPRTAEAFF. The variable domain in full, with the rest retrieved from reference TRBV18 and TRBJ1-1, is NAGVMQNPRHLVRRRGQEARLRCSPMKGHSHVYWYRQLPEEGLKFMVYLQKENIIDESGMPKERFSAEFPKEGPSILRIQQVVRGDSAAYFCASSPRTAEAFFGQGTRLTVV.

J is TRBJ2-7 and V is TRBV18; 12 nucleotides line up with TRBD2. The CDR3 runs 15 residues. V gave up 3 bases and J gave up 3 bases; unmatched junction bases: 3. The germline gives CDR1 KGHSH, CDR2 LQKENI. CDR3 bases: TGTGCCAGCTCACCGACTAGCGGGGGTCTCTACGAGCAGTACTTC. Translating it yields CASSPTSGGLYEQYF.

J is TRBJ1-6 and V is TRBV4-3; 7 positions agree with TRBD1. The CDR3 sequence is 15 residues long. V was pared by 1 base and J by 9 bases, with 6 bases of the junction left unmatched. In germline, CDR1 is LGHNA, CDR2 YSLEER. CDR3 amino acids: CASSQVGPGGSPLHF. The CDR3 region has the DNA TGCGCCAGCAGCCAAGTCGGCCCAGGGGGTTCACCCCTCCACTTT.

The chain links TRBV2 to TRBJ2-2; 15 bases agree with TRBD2. Germline values: CDR1 SNHLY, CDR2 FYNNEI. V was pared by 6 bases and J by 7 bases, with 6 bases of the junction left unmatched. The CDR3 sequence is 16 residues long. This chain's CDR3 is CASSLRTSGRVGELFF. For the CDR3, the DNA is TGTGCCAGCAGCCTAAGGACTAGCGGGAGGGTCGGGGAGCTGTTTTTT.